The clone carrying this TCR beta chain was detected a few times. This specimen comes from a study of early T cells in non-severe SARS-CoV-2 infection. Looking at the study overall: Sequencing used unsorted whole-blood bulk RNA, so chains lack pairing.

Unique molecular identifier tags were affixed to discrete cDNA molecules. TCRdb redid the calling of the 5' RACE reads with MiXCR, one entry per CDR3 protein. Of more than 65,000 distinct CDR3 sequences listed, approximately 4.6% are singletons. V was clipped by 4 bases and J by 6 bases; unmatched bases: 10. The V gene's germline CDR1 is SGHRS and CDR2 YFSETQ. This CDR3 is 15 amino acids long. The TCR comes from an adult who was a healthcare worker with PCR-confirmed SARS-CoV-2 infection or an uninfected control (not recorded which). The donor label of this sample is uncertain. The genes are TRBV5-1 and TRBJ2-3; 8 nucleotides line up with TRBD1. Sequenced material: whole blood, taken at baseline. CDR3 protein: CASSQVDRVTDTQYF. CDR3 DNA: TGCGCCAGCAGCCAGGTGGACAGGGTAACGGATACGCAGTATTTT.